These 2 T cell receptor beta chains were sequenced from one sample in a study of blood T cell repertoires in COVID-19. Clones were read by immunoSEQ multiplex PCR, and TCRdb kept only the in-frame ones, dropping some. The top ten hold about 2.2% of the sample, which has approximately 200,000 clones, 89% seen once. Sample: PBMCs or T cells enriched from blood (not recorded which). Source of these receptors: a middle-aged woman with acute COVID-19.

V and J are TRBV19 and TRBJ2-1; TRBD2 agrees at 7 bases. V lost 2 bases to trimming and J lost 5 bases; unmatched junction nucleotides: 33. Per germline, CDR1 LNHDA and CDR2 SQIVND (reference sequence). This CDR3 is 24 amino acids long. The CDR3 bases are TGTGCCAGTAGTATACCAACGCGGGAGCAACCACCTTACGTCTCTCTCCACCCCAACAATGAGCAGTTCTTC. It codes for CASSIPTREQPPYVSLHPNNEQFF. The full variable domain, rest sourced from reference TRBV19 and TRBJ2-1, is DGGITQSPKYLFRKEGQNVTLSCEQNLNHDAMYWYRQDPGQGLRLIYYSQIVNDFQKGDIAEGYSVSREKKESFPLTVTSAQKNPTAFYLCASSIPTREQPPYVSLHPNNEQFFGPGTRLTVL.

The chain uses TRBV11-2 and TRBJ2-7; D not resolved. There are 12 residues in the CDR3. With 5 bases removed from V and 1 base from J, the gap between germline ends came to 6 bases. Germline V gives CDR1 SGHAT, CDR2 FQNNGV. CDR3 nucleotide sequence: TGTGCCAGCAGCCAACAATCCTACGAGCAGTACTTC. Translation: CASSQQSYEQYF.